This T cell receptor beta chain emerged from a study of PD-1 blockade in classical Hodgkin lymphoma. The study's findings and limits: At C4D1, TCR diversity had climbed significantly for CD4+ cells, though not for CD8+ cells. According to reports, newly diagnosed patients had lower baseline TCR diversity than healthy donors, and relapsed/refractory patients had lower baseline TCR diversity still.

All patients relapsed after autologous stem cell transplantation, and brentuximab vedotin exposure varied. Patients showed best responses of complete response, partial response or progressive disease. Data came from immunoSEQ multiplex PCR; TCRdb stores just in-frame clones and leaves some out. The sample records fewer than 100,000 clones, over 85% being singletons. About this clone itself: The target antigen is unknown.

Looked up from germline, CDR1 is MDHEN and CDR2 is SYDVKM. V lost 8 bases and J 0 bases, leaving 5 bases between the germline ends. The CDR3 is 12 residues long. The rearrangement links TRBV28 to TRBJ1-5; D is unclear. This specimen consisted of peripheral blood mononuclear cells (PBMCs), obtained at baseline. This TCR was sampled from a human donor with classical Hodgkin lymphoma. The CDR3 loop is CASSVSNQPQHF. The CDR3 region has the DNA TGTGCCAGCTCAGTTAGCAATCAGCCCCAGCATTTT.